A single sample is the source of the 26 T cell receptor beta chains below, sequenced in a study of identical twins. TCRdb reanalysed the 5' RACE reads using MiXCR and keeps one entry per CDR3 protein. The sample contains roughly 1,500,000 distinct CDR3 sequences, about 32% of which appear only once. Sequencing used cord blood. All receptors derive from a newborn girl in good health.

The CDR3 sequence: CSVSRTSWDIQYF. The CDR3 coding sequence is TGCAGTGTTTCCAGGACTAGCTGGGACATTCAGTACTTC. V and J are TRBV20-1 and TRBJ2-4, with 8 bases that match TRBD2. V lost 7 bases and J lost 8; bases outside the gene matches: 10. CDR3 length: 13 residues. Germline V gene sequence: CDR1 DFQATT, CDR2 SNEGSKA (reference sequence).

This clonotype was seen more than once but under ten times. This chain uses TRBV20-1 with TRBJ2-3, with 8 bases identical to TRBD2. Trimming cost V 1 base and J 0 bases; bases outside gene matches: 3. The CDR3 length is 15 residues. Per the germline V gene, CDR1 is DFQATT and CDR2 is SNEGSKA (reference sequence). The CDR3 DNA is TGCAGTGCTAGAGTCGGCGGGGGGAGCACAGATACGCAGTATTTT. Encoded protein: CSARVGGGSTDTQYF.

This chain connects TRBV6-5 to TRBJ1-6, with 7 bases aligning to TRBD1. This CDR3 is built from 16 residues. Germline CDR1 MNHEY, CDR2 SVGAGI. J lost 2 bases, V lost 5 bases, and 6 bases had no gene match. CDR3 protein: CASSRDSSPYNSPLHF. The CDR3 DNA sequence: TGTGCCAGCAGTAGGGACAGCTCACCCTATAATTCACCCCTCCACTTT.

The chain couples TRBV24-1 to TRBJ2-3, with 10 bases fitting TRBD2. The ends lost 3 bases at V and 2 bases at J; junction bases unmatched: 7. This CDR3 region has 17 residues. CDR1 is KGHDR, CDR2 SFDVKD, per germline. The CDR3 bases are TGTGCCACCAGTGATCCACTAGCGGGGACGGTCACAGATACGCAGTATTTT. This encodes CATSDPLAGTVTDTQYF.

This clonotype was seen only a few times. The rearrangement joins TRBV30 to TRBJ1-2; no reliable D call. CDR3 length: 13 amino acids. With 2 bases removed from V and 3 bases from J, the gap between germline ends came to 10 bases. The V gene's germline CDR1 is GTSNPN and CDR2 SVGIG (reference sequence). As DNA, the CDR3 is TGTGCCTGGAGTTTTGCCAGCTACTATGGCTACACCTTC. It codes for CAWSFASYYGYTF.

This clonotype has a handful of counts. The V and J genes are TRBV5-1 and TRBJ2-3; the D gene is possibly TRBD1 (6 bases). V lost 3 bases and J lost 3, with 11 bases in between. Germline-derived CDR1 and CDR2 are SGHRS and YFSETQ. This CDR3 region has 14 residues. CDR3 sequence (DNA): TGCGCCAGCAGCTCCTTCAGGGGAACAGATACGCAGTATTTT. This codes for CASSSFRGTDTQYF.

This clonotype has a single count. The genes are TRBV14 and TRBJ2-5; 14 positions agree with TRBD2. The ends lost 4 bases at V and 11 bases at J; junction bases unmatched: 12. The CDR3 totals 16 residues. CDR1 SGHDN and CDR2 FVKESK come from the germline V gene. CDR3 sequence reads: CASSPWTSGGRNEQYF. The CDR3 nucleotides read TGTGCCAGCAGCCCATGGACTAGCGGGGGGCGCAATGAGCAGTACTTC.

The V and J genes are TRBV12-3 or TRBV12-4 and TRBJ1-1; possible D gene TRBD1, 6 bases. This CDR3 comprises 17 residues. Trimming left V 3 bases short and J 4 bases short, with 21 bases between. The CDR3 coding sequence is TGTGCCAGCAGTTTTACTCCGCGTGTGGCAGGGGTCACTGAAGCTTTCTTT. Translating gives CASSFTPRVAGVTEAFF.

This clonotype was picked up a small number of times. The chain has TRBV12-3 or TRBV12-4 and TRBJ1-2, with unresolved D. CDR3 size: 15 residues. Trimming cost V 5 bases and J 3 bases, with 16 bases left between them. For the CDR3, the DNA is TGTGCCAGCAGTCCCCGCAGCCTGTGGGACTATGGCTACACCTTC. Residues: CASSPRSLWDYGYTF.

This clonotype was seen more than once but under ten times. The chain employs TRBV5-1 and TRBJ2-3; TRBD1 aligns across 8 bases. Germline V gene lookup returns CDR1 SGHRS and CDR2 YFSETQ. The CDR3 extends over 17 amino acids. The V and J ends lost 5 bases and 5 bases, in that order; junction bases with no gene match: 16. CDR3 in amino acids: CASRYLVRTGTEDTQYF. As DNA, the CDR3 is TGCGCCAGCAGGTACCTAGTCCGGACAGGGACCGAAGATACGCAGTATTTT.

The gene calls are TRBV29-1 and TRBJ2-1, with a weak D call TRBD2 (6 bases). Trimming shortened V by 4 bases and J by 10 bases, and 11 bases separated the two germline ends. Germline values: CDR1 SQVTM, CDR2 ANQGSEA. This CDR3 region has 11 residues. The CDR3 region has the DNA TGCAGCGTTGGGGGACTCCGCGAGCAGTTCTTC. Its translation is CSVGGLREQFF.

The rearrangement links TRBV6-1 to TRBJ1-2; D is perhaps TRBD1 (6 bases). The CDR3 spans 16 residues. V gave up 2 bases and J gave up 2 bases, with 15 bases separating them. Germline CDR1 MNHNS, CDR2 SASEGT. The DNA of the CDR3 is TGTGCCAGCAGTGAAAGAAGGGGGTTAGTGAACTATGGCTACACCTTC. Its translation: CASSERRGLVNYGYTF.

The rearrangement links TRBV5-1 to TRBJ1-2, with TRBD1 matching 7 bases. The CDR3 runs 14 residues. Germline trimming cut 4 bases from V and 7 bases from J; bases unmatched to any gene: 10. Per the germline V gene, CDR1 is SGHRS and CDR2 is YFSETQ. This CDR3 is CASSPGTAVSGYTF. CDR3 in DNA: TGCGCCAGCAGCCCCGGGACAGCCGTTAGTGGCTACACCTTC.

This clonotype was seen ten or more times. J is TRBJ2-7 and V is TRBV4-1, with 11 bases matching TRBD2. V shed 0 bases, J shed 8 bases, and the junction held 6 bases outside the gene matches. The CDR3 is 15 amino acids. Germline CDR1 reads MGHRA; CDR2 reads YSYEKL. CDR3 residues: CASSQEPVAGGQQYF. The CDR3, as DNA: TGCGCCAGCAGCCAAGAACCGGTAGCGGGAGGGCAGCAGTACTTC.

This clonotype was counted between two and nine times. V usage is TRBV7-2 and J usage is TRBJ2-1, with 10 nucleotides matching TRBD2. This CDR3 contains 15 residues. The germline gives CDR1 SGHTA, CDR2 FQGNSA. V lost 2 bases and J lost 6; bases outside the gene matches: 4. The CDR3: CASSLYERGGNEQFF. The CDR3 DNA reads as TGTGCCAGCAGCTTATATGAGCGGGGGGGCAATGAGCAGTTCTTC.

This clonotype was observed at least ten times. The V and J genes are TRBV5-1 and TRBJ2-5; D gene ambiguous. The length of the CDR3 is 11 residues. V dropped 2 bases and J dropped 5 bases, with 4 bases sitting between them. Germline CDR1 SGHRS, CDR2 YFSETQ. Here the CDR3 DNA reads TGCGCCAGCAGCTTCGATGAGACCCAGTACTTC. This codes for CASSFDETQYF. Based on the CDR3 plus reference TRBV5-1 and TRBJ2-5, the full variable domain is KAGVTQTPRYLIKTRGQQVTLSCSPISGHRSVSWYQQTPGQGLQFLFEYFSETQRNKGNFPGRFSGRQFSNSRSEMNVSTLELGDSALYLCASSFDETQYFGPGTRLLVL.

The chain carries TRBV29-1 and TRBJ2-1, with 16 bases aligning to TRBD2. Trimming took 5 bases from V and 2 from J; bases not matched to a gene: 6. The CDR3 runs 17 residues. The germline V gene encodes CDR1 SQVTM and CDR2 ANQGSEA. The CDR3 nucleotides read TGCAGCGTTCTTCCGGGACTAGCGGGAGGGGCCTACAATGAGCAGTTCTTC. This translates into CSVLPGLAGGAYNEQFF.

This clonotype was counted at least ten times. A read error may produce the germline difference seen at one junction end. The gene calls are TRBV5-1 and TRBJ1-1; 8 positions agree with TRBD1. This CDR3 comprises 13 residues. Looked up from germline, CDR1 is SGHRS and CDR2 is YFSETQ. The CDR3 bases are TGTGCCAGCAGCTCCGACAGGGGCACTGAAGCTTTCTTT. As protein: CASSSDRGTEAFF.

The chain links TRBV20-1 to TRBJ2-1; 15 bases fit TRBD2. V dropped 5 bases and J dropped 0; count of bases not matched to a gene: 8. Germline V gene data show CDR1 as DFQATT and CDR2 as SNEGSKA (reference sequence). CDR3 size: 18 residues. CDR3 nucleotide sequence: TGCAGTGCTGAGGGACTAGCGGGAGGAACCATCTCCTACAATGAGCAGTTCTTC. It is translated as CSAEGLAGGTISYNEQFF.

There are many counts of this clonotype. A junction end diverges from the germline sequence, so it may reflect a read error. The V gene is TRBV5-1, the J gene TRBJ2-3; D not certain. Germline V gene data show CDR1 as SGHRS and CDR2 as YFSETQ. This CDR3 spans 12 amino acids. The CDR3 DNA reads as TGTGCCAGCAGCCCCCCCACAGATACGCAGTATTTT. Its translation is CASSPPTDTQYF. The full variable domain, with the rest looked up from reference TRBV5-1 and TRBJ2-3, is KAGVTQTPRYLIKTRGQQVTLSCSPISGHRSVSWYQQTPGQGLQFLFEYFSETQRNKGNFPGRFSGRQFSNSRSEMNVSTLELGDSALYLCASSPPTDTQYFGPGTRLTVL.

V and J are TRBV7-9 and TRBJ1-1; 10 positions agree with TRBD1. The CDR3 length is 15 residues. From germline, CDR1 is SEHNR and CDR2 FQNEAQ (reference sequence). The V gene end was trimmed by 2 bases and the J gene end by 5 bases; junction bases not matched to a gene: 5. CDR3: CASSLPGQGRTEAFF. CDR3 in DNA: TGTGCCAGCAGCTTACCGGGACAGGGGCGAACTGAAGCTTTCTTT.

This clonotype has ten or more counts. The DNA of the CDR3 is TGTGCCAGCAGCTTAGCCCCGATTGATGTACAGGACTATGGCTACACCTTC. The encoded protein is CASSLAPIDVQDYGYTF. The gene calls are TRBV7-9 and TRBJ1-2; the D gene is possibly TRBD1 (5 bases). The CDR3 covers 17 residues. Trimming took 0 bases from V and 3 from J, leaving 17 bases between them. Looked up from germline, CDR1 is SEHNR and CDR2 is FQNEAQ (reference sequence). Complete variable domain (other parts from reference TRBV7-9 and TRBJ1-2): DTGVSQNPRHKITKRGQNVTFRCDPISEHNRLYWYRQTLGQGPEFLTYFQNEAQLEKSRLLSDRFSAERPKGSFSTLEIQRTEQGDSAMYLCASSLAPIDVQDYGYTFGSGTRLTVV.

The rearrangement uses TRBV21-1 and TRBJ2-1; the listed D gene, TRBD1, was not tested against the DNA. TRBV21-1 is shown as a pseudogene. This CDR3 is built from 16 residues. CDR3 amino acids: CANSNLQGRINNEQFF. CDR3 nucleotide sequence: TGTGCCAACAGCAACCTTCAGGGGCGGATAAACAATGAGCAGTTCTTC.

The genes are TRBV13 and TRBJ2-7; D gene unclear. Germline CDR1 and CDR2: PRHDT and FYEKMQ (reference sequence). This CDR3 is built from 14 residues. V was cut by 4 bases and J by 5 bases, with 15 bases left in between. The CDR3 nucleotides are TGTGCCAGCAGCTCATCGTACGGGCCTCACGAGCAGTACTTC. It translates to CASSSSYGPHEQYF.

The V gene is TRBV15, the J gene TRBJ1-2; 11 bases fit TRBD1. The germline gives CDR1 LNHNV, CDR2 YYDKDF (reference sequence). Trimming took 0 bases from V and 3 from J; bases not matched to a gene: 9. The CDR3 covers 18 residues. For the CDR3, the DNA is TGTGCCACCAGCAGAGATCGGGGACAGGGGGTTATGGACTATGGCTACACCTTC. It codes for CATSRDRGQGVMDYGYTF.

CDR3 DNA sequence: TGTGCCAGCAGCAAAGGGGGGATCTATGGCTACACCTTC. Its translation is CASSKGGIYGYTF. V and J are TRBV6-1 and TRBJ1-2, with TRBD1 as a possible D gene (6 bases). Deletions cut 6 bases from V and 4 bases from J, with 12 bases between. CDR1 and CDR2 from the germline V gene are MNHNS and SASEGT. There are 13 residues in the CDR3.